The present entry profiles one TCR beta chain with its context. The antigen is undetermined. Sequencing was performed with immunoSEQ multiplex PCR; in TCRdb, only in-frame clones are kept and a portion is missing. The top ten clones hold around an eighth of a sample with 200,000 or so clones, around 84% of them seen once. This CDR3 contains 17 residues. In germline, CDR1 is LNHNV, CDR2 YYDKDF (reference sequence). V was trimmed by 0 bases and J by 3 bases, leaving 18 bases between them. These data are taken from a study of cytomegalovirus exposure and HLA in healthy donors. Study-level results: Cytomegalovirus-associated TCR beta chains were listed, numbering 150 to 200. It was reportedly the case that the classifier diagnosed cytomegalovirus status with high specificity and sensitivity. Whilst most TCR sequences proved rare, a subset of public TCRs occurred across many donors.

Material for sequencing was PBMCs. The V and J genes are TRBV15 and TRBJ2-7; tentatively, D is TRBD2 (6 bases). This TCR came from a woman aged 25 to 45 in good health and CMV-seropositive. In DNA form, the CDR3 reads TGTGCCACCAGCAGAGATGGAGGAGGGCCAACGATCTACGAGCAGTACTTC. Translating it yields CATSRDGGGPTIYEQYF.